These T cell receptor beta chains were read from a single sample in a study of CD8 T cells in ankylosing spondylitis. TCRdb reprocessed the 5' RACE reads with MiXCR, giving one entry per CDR3 protein. The sample has approximately 340,000 distinct CDR3 sequences, about 15% seen once; the top ten hold approximately 1.1%. The sequencing input was blood, either unsorted or a sorted T cell fraction (not recorded which). These receptors all come from a male donor with ankylosing spondylitis or in good health (not recorded which). The CDR3 runs from the conserved cysteine through the conserved F or W. Each record gives: clone size, V gene, D gene, J gene, CDR3 DNA, CDR3 protein. The D gene is left open where the match is weak. Some rows have no size entry. The others give once, few or many, or a class for an expanded clone.

few	TRBV6-1	TRBD2	TRBJ2-7	TGTGCCAGCAGTAAAAAGCGGGAGGGCGCTTACGAGCAGTACTTC	CASSKKREGAYEQYF
few	TRBV10-3	NA	TRBJ2-7	TGTGCCATCAGTGTCAAACCCATAGCGGAGGGGTCCTACGAGCAGTACTTC	CAISVKPIAEGSYEQYF
NA	TRBV30	TRBD1	TRBJ2-7	TGTGCCTGGGGAACCGGGACAGGGGGCGTCGAGCAGTACTTC	CAWGTGTGGVEQYF
few	TRBV5-1	TRBD1	TRBJ2-2	TGCGCCAGCAGCTCCTCCGGGACAGGGGGGCTGTTTTTT	CASSSSGTGGLFF
many	TRBV11-2	TRBD2	TRBJ2-3	TGTGCCAGCAGGTCATCTAGCGGGAGAACAGATACGCAGTATTTT	CASRSSSGRTDTQYF
once	TRBV5-1	NA	TRBJ1-5	TGCGCCAGCAGCCAGGGAGGGGACAATCAGCCCCAGCATTTT	CASSQGGDNQPQHF
NA	TRBV7-2	TRBD1	TRBJ1-5	TGTGCCAGCAGCTTAAGGGGGCAAAGTCAGCCCCAGCATTTT	CASSLRGQSQPQHF
NA	TRBV7-8	NA	TRBJ2-4	TGTGCCAGCAGCTCCGTCGTGGGGGGGCTCGCCAAAAACATTCAGTACTTC	CASSSVVGGLAKNIQYF
NA	TRBV20-1	TRBD2	TRBJ2-5	TGCAGTGCTAGAGCTGGCGGGGGGGCAGTCGAGACCCAGTACTTC	CSARAGGGAVETQYF
many	TRBV12-3/TRBV12-4	TRBD1	TRBJ2-5	TGTGCCAGCAGTTTCGGTACAGGGGGCCTTGAGACCCAGTACTTC	CASSFGTGGLETQYF
few	TRBV29-1	TRBD2	TRBJ2-1	TGCAGCGTTGCCAGACTAGCGGGAGAATTCAGGGAGCAGTTCTTC	CSVARLAGEFREQFF
NA	TRBV20-1	TRBD1	TRBJ1-1	TGCAGGCCATGGACAGGGACCTTTGGCACTGAAGCTTTCTTT	CRPWTGTFGTEAFF
NA	TRBV5-1	TRBD1	TRBJ2-4	TGCGCCAGCAGCCCGGGAAGACAGGGTGAGAACATTCAGTACTTC	CASSPGRQGENIQYF
NA	TRBV7-2	TRBD2	TRBJ2-7	TGTGCCAGCAGCTTAGCGCGGGGGGCCTACGAGCAGTACTTC	CASSLARGAYEQYF
NA	TRBV3-1	NA	TRBJ2-7	TGTGCCAGCAGCCAAGATCTTGCCCTCTCCTACGAGCAGTACTTC	CASSQDLALSYEQYF
NA	TRBV29-1	TRBD2	TRBJ2-5	TGCAGCGTTGAAGATTGGGGGGGGACCCAGTACTTC	CSVEDWGGTQYF
NA	TRBV20-1	TRBD2	TRBJ2-5	TGCAGTGCTAGAAGGCTAGCGGATCAAGAGACCCAGTACTTC	CSARRLADQETQYF
NA	TRBV5-6	NA	TRBJ1-1	TGTGCCAGCAGCTGGGGGTACACTGAAGCTTTCTTT	CASSWGYTEAFF
NA	TRBV12-3/TRBV12-4	TRBD1	TRBJ1-1	TGTGCCAGCAGTTCTCCGGGACAGGGACGTGAAGCTTTCTTT	CASSSPGQGREAFF
NA	TRBV12-3/TRBV12-4	NA	TRBJ1-6	TGTGCCAGCAGCCGACAGACGGCGGACTCACCCCTCCACTTT	CASSRQTADSPLHF
NA	TRBV5-1	NA	TRBJ2-7	TGCGCCAGCAGCTTGGGTGGGGGACGTTATGGCGAGCAGTACTTC	CASSLGGGRYGEQYF
many	TRBV5-1	NA	TRBJ1-5	TGCGCCAGCAGCTTAAGGGGGGCTAGCAATCAGCCCCAGCATTTT	CASSLRGASNQPQHF
NA	TRBV6-1	NA	TRBJ1-1	TGTGCCAGCAGTACCAAGGGGAGGAACACTGAAGCTTTCTTT	CASSTKGRNTEAFF
NA	TRBV4-1	TRBD2	TRBJ2-1	TGCGCCAGCAGCCAGGAATTCCTAGCGGGGGATGTGAATGAGCAGTTCTTC	CASSQEFLAGDVNEQFF
NA	TRBV12-3/TRBV12-4	TRBD2	TRBJ2-5	TGTGCCAGCAGAGTCGGGACTAGCGGGGAGACCCAGTACTTC	CASRVGTSGETQYF
NA	TRBV7-2	TRBD1	TRBJ2-4	TGTGCCAGCAGCTTAGAGGGGGCAATAACCAAAAACATTCAGTACTTC	CASSLEGAITKNIQYF
NA	TRBV5-1	TRBD2	TRBJ2-3	TGCGCCAGCAGCCCCCGACTAGCGGGGTTCACAGATACGCAGTATTTT	CASSPRLAGFTDTQYF
NA	TRBV9	TRBD1	TRBJ2-1	TGTGCCAGCAGCGTAAGGGGGGGACAGGGGAACGACAATGAGCAGTTCTTC	CASSVRGGQGNDNEQFF
NA	TRBV3-1	NA	TRBJ2-5	TGTGCCAGCAGCCAAAGGCACCAAGAGACCCAGTACTTC	CASSQRHQETQYF
few	TRBV6-1	NA	TRBJ2-1	TGTGCCAGCAGTGAAGTGGTCAGGGGGGTCGAGCAGTTCTTC	CASSEVVRGVEQFF
many	TRBV5-1	NA	TRBJ2-2	TGCGCCAGCAGCTGGGACGGGAAGAACACCGGGGAGCTGTTTTTT	CASSWDGKNTGELFF